Below are 17 T cell receptor beta chains sequenced from a single sample in a study of T cell clones after liver transplantation. Clones were read by immunoSEQ multiplex PCR, and TCRdb kept only the in-frame ones, dropping some. The sample has around 100,000 clones, around 83% seen once. Sequenced material: CD4+ T cells from blood, taken before liver transplant. The receptors derive from a human donor who received a liver transplant.

This CDR3 reads CASIGGARGNTEAFF. The CDR3 DNA reads as TGTGCCAGTATCGGAGGGGCCAGAGGTAACACTGAAGCTTTCTTT. The chain is built from TRBV19 and TRBJ1-1; possible D gene TRBD1, 5 bases. Germline V gives CDR1 LNHDA, CDR2 SQIVND (reference sequence). This CDR3 is 15 amino acids long. Between the trimmed V and J ends, which lost 7 bases and 2 bases, there was a span of 17 bases.

The chain links TRBV5-1 to TRBJ2-5; D is ambiguous. Trimming stripped 4 bases from V and 5 bases from J, with 15 bases between. The CDR3 loop spans 14 amino acids. Germline CDR1 and CDR2: SGHRS and YFSETQ. For the CDR3, the DNA is TGCGCCAGCAGCACGGACGTGCCACGGGAGACCCAGTACTTC. Translating it yields CASSTDVPRETQYF.

This clone has only one observation. As DNA, the CDR3 is TGTGCCAGCAGCGATACCGGACACTCCTCCTACAATGAGCAGTTCTTC. Translating it yields CASSDTGHSSYNEQFF. V usage is TRBV7-9 and J usage is TRBJ2-1; D might be TRBD1 (5 bases). The CDR3 length is 16 residues. Trimming cost V 5 bases and J 0 bases, with 14 bases left between them. Germline lookup yields CDR1 SEHNR and CDR2 FQNEAQ (reference sequence).

This clone was observed a handful of times. The V call is TRBV5-4, the J call TRBJ1-2; TRBD1 might be the D (6 bases). Germline V gives CDR1 SGHNT, CDR2 YYREEE (reference sequence). V gave up 0 bases and J gave up 3 bases, with 21 bases separating them. The CDR3 spans 18 residues. The CDR3 sequence: CASSLGRQGMTSYYGYTF. Written as DNA, the CDR3 is TGTGCCAGCAGCTTGGGGCGGCAGGGGATGACAAGCTACTATGGCTACACCTTC.

This clone has only a few counts. The gene calls are TRBV5-1 and TRBJ2-1; the D gene could be TRBD1 or TRBD2 (5 bases each). The CDR3 extends over 16 amino acids. The germline V gene encodes CDR1 SGHRS and CDR2 YFSETQ. Trimming removed 7 bases at V and 0 bases at J, with 17 bases between. CDR3 region: CASAPGSGASYNEQFF. CDR3 DNA: TGCGCCAGCGCCCCTGGGTCCGGGGCCTCCTACAATGAGCAGTTCTTC. Variable domain in full (rest from reference TRBV5-1 and TRBJ2-1): KAGVTQTPRYLIKTRGQQVTLSCSPISGHRSVSWYQQTPGQGLQFLFEYFSETQRNKGNFPGRFSGRQFSNSRSEMNVSTLELGDSALYLCASAPGSGASYNEQFFGPGTRLTVL.

Here the CDR3 DNA reads TGTGCCAGCAGCCAAGGGGGCCACAGGGCCACAGATACGCAGTATTTT. Its protein is CASSQGGHRATDTQYF. The V call is TRBV14, the J call TRBJ2-3; D is possibly TRBD1 (6 bases). Trimming removed 1 base at V and 2 bases at J, with 13 bases between. This CDR3 has 16 residues. In germline, CDR1 is SGHDN, CDR2 FVKESK.

The chain uses TRBV5-8 and TRBJ1-4; no reliable D call. CDR3 size: 15 residues. Germline CDR1 reads SGHTS; CDR2 reads YDEGEE. V dropped 4 bases and J dropped 5 bases, with 15 bases sitting between them. CDR3 protein: CASSLPGRQNEKLFF. The CDR3 DNA is TGTGCCAGCAGCCTCCCGGGCAGGCAGAATGAAAAACTGTTTTTT.

Within the sample, this clone is medium-sized. The chain recombines TRBV4-1 with TRBJ1-2; D might be TRBD1 (6 bases). This CDR3 region has 13 residues. V lost 3 bases and J lost 6, with 11 bases in between. Germline CDR1 MGHRA, CDR2 YSYEKL. Here the CDR3 DNA reads TGCGCCAGCAGCCATGGACAGCGGGATGGCTACACCTTC. Encoded protein: CASSHGQRDGYTF.

The rearrangement joins TRBV6-5 to TRBJ2-2; the D gene is possibly TRBD2 (6 bases). The germline V gene has CDR1 MNHEY and CDR2 SVGAGI. V was shortened by 0 bases and J by 3 bases, with 11 bases between the two germline ends. The CDR3 has 16 residues. CDR3 in amino acids: CASSYSGDLYTGELFF. In nucleotides, the CDR3 is TGTGCCAGCAGTTACTCTGGGGACTTATACACCGGGGAGCTGTTTTTT.

Only a few counts were recorded for this clone. The chain couples TRBV28 to TRBJ1-1; no clear D. Per germline, CDR1 MDHEN and CDR2 SYDVKM. This CDR3 is built from 16 residues. With 1 base removed from V and 2 bases from J, the gap between germline ends came to 14 bases. In DNA form, the CDR3 reads TGTGCCAGCAGTTTATACACGGGAGAGGGTAACACTGAAGCTTTCTTT. Translating it yields CASSLYTGEGNTEAFF.

V gene TRBV6-4 combines with J gene TRBJ2-1; maybe TRBD1 (5 bases). CDR3 length equals 14 residues. Germline V gives CDR1 MRHNA, CDR2 SNTAGT. Trimming took off 5 bases at V and 9 bases at J, with 17 bases between the two ends. The DNA of the CDR3 is TGTGCCAGCAGTTCAGGGCCCTCGCACAGTGAGCAGTTCTTC. Its protein product is CASSSGPSHSEQFF.

This clone was seen a single time. The V call is TRBV6-6, the J call TRBJ1-5, with a tentative D call TRBD1 (5 bases). The CDR3 has 14 residues. V was trimmed by 7 bases and J by 2 bases, leaving 12 bases between them. The V gene's germline CDR1 is MNHNY and CDR2 SVGAGI (reference sequence). As DNA, the CDR3 is TGTGCCAGCATGGTAACAGGAGGCAATCAGCCCCAGCATTTT. Its protein is CASMVTGGNQPQHF.

The chain has TRBV7-6 and TRBJ1-3; the D gene is possibly TRBD1 (6 bases). The germline V gene encodes CDR1 SGHVS and CDR2 FNYEAQ. This CDR3 is 12 amino acids long. The V end lost 0 bases, the J end lost 11 bases, and 8 bases lay between the germline ends. This CDR3 reads CASSLAGASIYF. CDR3 coding DNA: TGTGCCAGCAGCTTAGCGGGGGCGTCCATATATTTT.

The rearrangement uses TRBV7-2 and TRBJ2-2; no clear D gene. The CDR3 has 15 residues. Deletions cut 2 bases from V and 0 bases from J, with 7 bases between. Germline-derived CDR1 and CDR2 are SGHTA and FQGNSA. The CDR3 here is CASSLKGSNTGELFF. The CDR3 DNA sequence: TGTGCCAGCAGCTTAAAAGGTTCGAACACCGGGGAGCTGTTTTTT.

This chain connects TRBV28 to TRBJ1-5, with 7 bases lining up with TRBD1. Germline lookup yields CDR1 MDHEN and CDR2 SYDVKM. CDR3 size: 15 residues. V was pared by 2 bases and J by 5 bases, with 6 bases of the junction left unmatched. The CDR3 coding sequence is TGTGCCAGCAGTTTAAGAGGGGGCTTCTATCAGCCCCAGCATTTT. Encoded protein: CASSLRGGFYQPQHF.

J is TRBJ2-5 and V is TRBV6-1; 9 bases fit TRBD1. Germline V gene sequence: CDR1 MNHNS, CDR2 SASEGT. V was clipped by 9 bases and J by 3 bases; unmatched bases: 5. The CDR3 has 13 amino acids. The CDR3: CASGQGPKETQYF. CDR3 DNA: TGTGCCAGTGGACAGGGGCCGAAAGAGACCCAGTACTTC.

V gene TRBV5-4 combines with J gene TRBJ2-2; D remains ambiguous. The CDR3 covers 14 residues. The germline gives CDR1 SGHNT, CDR2 YYREEE (reference sequence). V shed 0 bases and J shed 2 bases, with 5 bases lying between them. The DNA for the CDR3 is TGTGCCAGCAGCTTGGTTCTCAACACCGGGGAGCTGTTTTTT. Its protein is CASSLVLNTGELFF.